These 11 T cell receptor beta chains were sequenced from one sample in a study of OX40 agonist ivuxolimab in advanced cancers. Here immunoSEQ multiplex PCR was the method, and the copy in TCRdb shows in-frame clones only, minus some. The sample yields under 90,000 clones, 85% seen once. The material sequenced was CD4+ or CD8+ T cells sorted from blood, taken in a trial of the OX40 agonist ivuxolimab. The receptors were gathered from an adult with an advanced solid tumor such as melanoma, head and neck, liver or kidney cancer.

The V gene is TRBV10-3, the J gene TRBJ2-2; D unclear. The CDR3 covers 13 residues. V dropped 5 bases and J dropped 6 bases, with 10 bases sitting between them. Germline CDR1 is ENHRY and CDR2 is SYGVKD. The CDR3 spells CAISYSRAGELFF. The CDR3 DNA reads TGTGCCATCAGTTATTCTCGGGCCGGGGAGCTGTTTTTT.

The chain links TRBV7-8 to TRBJ2-2; a possible D gene is TRBD1 (6 bases). Trimming took 3 bases from V and 5 from J, leaving 10 bases between them. Germline lookup yields CDR1 SGHVS and CDR2 FQNEAQ. CDR3 size: 14 residues. In DNA, the CDR3 is TGTGCCAGCAGCTTCCTACAGGGAACCGGGGAGCTGTTTTTT. Encoded protein: CASSFLQGTGELFF.

The chain employs TRBV7-9 and TRBJ1-5; D uncertain. The CDR3 runs to 12 residues. Germline CDR1 and CDR2: SEHNR and FQNEAQ (reference sequence). Trimming removed 8 bases at V and 2 bases at J, with 7 bases between. The CDR3 is CASGGGNQPQHF. DNA for the CDR3: TGTGCCAGCGGCGGAGGCAATCAGCCCCAGCATTTT.

The rearrangement uses TRBV5-8 and TRBJ1-5; no clear D. The germline V and J ends were trimmed by 0 bases and 11 bases, with 12 bases remaining between them. The germline gives CDR1 SGHTS, CDR2 YDEGEE. This CDR3 has 13 residues. The CDR3 reads CASSLVGISAQHF. The CDR3 nucleotides are TGTGCCAGCAGCTTGGTAGGGATTTCAGCCCAGCATTTT.

The sample holds one count of this clone. The chain recombines TRBV6-5 with TRBJ2-7, with 7 positions matching TRBD2. CDR1 is MNHEY, CDR2 SVGAGI, per germline. J was trimmed by 6 bases and V by 0 bases; bases with no gene match: 5. The CDR3 sequence is 14 residues long. The CDR3 protein is CASSYSGGSGEQYF. The DNA for the CDR3 is TGTGCCAGCAGTTACTCGGGCGGGAGCGGCGAGCAGTACTTC.

This chain connects TRBV19 to TRBJ1-4; 8 bases line up with TRBD1. Germline CDR1 and CDR2: LNHDA and SQIVND (reference sequence). The V segment lost 4 bases and the J segment 8 bases; nucleotides outside the gene matches: 12. This CDR3 region has 16 residues. The CDR3 loop reads CASSKGGQGSREKLFF. CDR3 DNA: TGTGCCAGTAGTAAAGGCGGACAGGGATCACGGGAAAAACTGTTTTTT.

The J gene is TRBJ2-7, the V gene TRBV28; TRBD1 agrees at 8 bases. Per the germline V gene, CDR1 is MDHEN and CDR2 is SYDVKM. The ends lost 6 bases at V and 3 bases at J; junction bases unmatched: 4. CDR3 length equals 13 residues. The CDR3 region is CASRNGQGYEQYF. In nucleotides, the CDR3 is TGTGCCAGCAGGAATGGACAGGGCTACGAGCAGTACTTC.

V is TRBV5-1 and J is TRBJ1-2; 7 bases agree with TRBD1. V gave up 3 bases and J gave up 4 bases; unmatched junction bases: 3. The CDR3 is 13 residues long. Germline assignment: CDR1 SGHRS and CDR2 YFSETQ. CDR3 bases: TGCGCCAGCAGCTGGGACAGCTCCTATGGCTACACCTTC. It is translated as CASSWDSSYGYTF.

This rearrangement joins TRBV20-1 to TRBJ2-3; D unresolved. The germline gives CDR1 DFQATT, CDR2 SNEGSKA (reference sequence). Trimming removed 1 base at V and 11 bases at J, with 7 bases between. The CDR3 has 10 residues. Here the CDR3 reads CSARGFGQYF. The DNA for the CDR3 is TGCAGTGCTAGAGGATTTGGGCAGTATTTT.

The chain recombines TRBV5-4 with TRBJ2-5; possibly TRBD1 or TRBD2 for D (5 bases each). The CDR3 is 16 residues long. Per germline, CDR1 SGHNT and CDR2 YYREEE (reference sequence). V gave up 0 bases and J gave up 4 bases, with 16 bases separating them. The CDR3 sequence is CASSLVGQGGRETQYF. CDR3 bases: TGTGCCAGCAGCTTGGTAGGGCAGGGTGGGAGAGAGACCCAGTACTTC.

The chain has TRBV4-2 and TRBJ1-4; the D gene is possibly TRBD1 (5 bases). Germline V gene data show CDR1 as LGHNA and CDR2 as YNFKEQ. The CDR3 is 15 residues long. V was shortened by 0 bases and J by 5 bases, with 10 bases between the two germline ends. DNA for the CDR3: TGTGCCAGCAGCCAAGATGTGAGGGGAAATGAAAAACTGTTTTTT. Encoded protein: CASSQDVRGNEKLFF.